The clone carrying this T cell receptor beta chain was observed a few times. V was trimmed by 2 bases and J by 9 bases, leaving 11 bases between them. The CDR3 loop spans 13 amino acids. The V gene's germline CDR1 is LNHDA and CDR2 SQIVND (reference sequence). The sample originates from a study of blood T cell repertoires in COVID-19. Study as a whole: PBMCs, B-cell-depleted T cells, or T cells provided the cDNA or gDNA that made up the material.

Profiled with immunoSEQ multiplex PCR; TCRdb holds only in-frame clones, not every one. The sample has more than 300,000 clones; 65% to 90% are singletons. Study members were between roughly 18 and 89 years old and lived in roughly 24 US regions. Participant-reported clinical history was the basis for cohort assignment. What was sequenced was PBMCs or T cells enriched from blood (not recorded which). The V call is TRBV19, the J call TRBJ1-5; a possible D gene is TRBD1 (5 bases). This TCR was sampled from a man aged 25-40 years who had recovered from COVID-19. In DNA, the CDR3 is TGTGCCAGTAGTATACAGGGCCTCCCGCCCCAGCATTTT. Translation gives CASSIQGLPPQHF.